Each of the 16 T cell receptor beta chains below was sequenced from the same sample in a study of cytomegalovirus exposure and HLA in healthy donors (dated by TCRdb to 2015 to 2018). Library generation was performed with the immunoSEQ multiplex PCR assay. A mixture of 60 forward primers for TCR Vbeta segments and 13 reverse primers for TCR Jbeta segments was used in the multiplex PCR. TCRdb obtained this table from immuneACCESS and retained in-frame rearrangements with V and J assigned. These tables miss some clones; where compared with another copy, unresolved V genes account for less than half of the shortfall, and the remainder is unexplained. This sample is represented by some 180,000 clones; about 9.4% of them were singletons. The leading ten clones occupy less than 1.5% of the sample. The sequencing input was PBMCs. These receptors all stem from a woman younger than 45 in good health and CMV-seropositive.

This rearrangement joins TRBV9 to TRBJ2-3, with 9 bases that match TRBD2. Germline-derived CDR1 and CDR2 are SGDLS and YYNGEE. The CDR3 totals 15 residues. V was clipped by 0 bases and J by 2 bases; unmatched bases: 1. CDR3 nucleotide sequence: TGTGCCAGCAGCGTAGGCGGGAGGGACACAGATACGCAGTATTTT. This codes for CASSVGGRDTDTQYF.

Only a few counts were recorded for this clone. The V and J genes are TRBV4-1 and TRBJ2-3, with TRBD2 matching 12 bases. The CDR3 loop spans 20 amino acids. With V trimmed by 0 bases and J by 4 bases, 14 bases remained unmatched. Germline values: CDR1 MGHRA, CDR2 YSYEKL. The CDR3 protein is CASSQDPVLAGGPISDTQYF. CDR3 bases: TGCGCCAGCAGCCAAGATCCTGTGCTAGCGGGAGGGCCGATTTCAGATACGCAGTATTTT.

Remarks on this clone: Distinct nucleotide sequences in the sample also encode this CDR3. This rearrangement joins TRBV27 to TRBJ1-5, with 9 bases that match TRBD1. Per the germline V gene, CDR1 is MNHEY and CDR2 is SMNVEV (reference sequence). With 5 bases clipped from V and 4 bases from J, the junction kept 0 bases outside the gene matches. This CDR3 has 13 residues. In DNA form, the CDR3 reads TGTGCCAGCAGTGGACAGGGGAATCAGCCCCAGCATTTT. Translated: CASSGQGNQPQHF.

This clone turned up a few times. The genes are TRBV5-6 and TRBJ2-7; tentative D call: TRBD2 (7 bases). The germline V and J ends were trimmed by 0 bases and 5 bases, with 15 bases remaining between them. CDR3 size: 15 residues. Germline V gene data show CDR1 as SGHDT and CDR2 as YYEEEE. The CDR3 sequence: CASSLVGGGFNEQYF. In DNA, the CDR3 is TGTGCCAGCAGCTTGGTGGGGGGGGGCTTTAACGAGCAGTACTTC.

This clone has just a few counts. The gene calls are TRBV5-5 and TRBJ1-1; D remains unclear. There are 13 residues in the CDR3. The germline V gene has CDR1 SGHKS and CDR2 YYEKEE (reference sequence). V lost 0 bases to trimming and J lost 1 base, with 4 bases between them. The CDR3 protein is CASSLDWNTEAFF. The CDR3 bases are TGTGCCAGCAGCTTGGACTGGAACACTGAAGCTTTCTTT. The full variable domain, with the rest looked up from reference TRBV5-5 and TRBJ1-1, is DAGVTQSPTHLIKTRGQQVTLRCSPISGHKSVSWYQQVLGQGPQFIFQYYEKEERGRGNFPDRFSARQFPNYSSELNVNALLLGDSALYLCASSLDWNTEAFFGQGTRLTVV.

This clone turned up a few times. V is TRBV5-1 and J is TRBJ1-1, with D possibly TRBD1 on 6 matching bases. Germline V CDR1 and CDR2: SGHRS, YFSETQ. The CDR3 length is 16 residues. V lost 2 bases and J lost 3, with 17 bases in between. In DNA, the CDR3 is TGCGCCAGCAGCTTAAGGGGGGGCAGGCAATACACTGAAGCTTTCTTT. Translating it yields CASSLRGGRQYTEAFF.

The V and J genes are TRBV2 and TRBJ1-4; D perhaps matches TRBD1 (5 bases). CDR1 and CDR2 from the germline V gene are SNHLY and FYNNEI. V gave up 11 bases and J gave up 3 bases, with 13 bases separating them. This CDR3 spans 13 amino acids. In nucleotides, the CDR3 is TGTGCCGGAGGGACTCATGCTAATGAAAAACTGTTTTTT. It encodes CAGGTHANEKLFF.

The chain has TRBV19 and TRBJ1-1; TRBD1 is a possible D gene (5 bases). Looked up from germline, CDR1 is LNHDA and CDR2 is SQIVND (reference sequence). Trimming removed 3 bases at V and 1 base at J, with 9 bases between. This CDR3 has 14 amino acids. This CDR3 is CASSIQGENTEAFF. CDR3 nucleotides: TGTGCCAGTAGTATCCAGGGTGAGAACACTGAAGCTTTCTTT. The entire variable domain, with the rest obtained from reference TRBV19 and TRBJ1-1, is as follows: DGGITQSPKYLFRKEGQNVTLSCEQNLNHDAMYWYRQDPGQGLRLIYYSQIVNDFQKGDIAEGYSVSREKKESFPLTVTSAQKNPTAFYLCASSIQGENTEAFFGQGTRLTVV.

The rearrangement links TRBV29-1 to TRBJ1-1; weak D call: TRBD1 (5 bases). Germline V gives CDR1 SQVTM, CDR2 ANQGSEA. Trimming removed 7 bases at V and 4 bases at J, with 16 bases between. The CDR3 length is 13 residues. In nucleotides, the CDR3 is TGCAGCGCCACGCCGGGGGGTCGCACTGAAGCTTTCTTT. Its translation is CSATPGGRTEAFF.

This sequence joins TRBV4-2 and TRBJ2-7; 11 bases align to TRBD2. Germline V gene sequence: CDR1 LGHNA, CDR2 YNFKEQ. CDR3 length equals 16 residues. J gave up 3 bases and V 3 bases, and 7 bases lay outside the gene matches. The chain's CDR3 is CASSHYTGTSGYEQYF. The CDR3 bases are TGTGCCAGCAGCCACTACACCGGGACTAGCGGCTACGAGCAGTACTTC.

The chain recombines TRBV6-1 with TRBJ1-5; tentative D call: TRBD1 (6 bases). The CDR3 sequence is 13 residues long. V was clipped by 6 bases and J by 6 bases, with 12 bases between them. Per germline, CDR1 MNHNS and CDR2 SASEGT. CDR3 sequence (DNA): TGTGCCAGCAGAGGGGGTAGTGGTCAGCCCCAGCATTTT. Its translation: CASRGGSGQPQHF.

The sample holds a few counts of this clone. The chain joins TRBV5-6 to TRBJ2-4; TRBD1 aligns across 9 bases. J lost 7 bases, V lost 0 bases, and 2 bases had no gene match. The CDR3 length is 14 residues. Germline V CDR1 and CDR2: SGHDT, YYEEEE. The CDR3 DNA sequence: TGTGCCAGCAGCTTGGAGACAGGGGGTAACATTCAGTACTTC. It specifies CASSLETGGNIQYF.

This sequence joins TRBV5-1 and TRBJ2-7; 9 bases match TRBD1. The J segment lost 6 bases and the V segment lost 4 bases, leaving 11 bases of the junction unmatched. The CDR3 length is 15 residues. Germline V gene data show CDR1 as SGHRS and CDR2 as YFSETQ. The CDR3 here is CASSEPSGTGTEQYF. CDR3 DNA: TGCGCCAGCAGCGAACCTTCCGGGACAGGGACCGAGCAGTACTTC.

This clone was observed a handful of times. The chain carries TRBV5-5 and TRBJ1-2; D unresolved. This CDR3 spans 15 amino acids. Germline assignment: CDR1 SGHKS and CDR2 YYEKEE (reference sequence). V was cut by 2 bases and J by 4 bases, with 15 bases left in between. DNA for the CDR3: TGTGCCAGCAGCTTTGGTCCTAACTCTGGCTATGGCTACACCTTC. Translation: CASSFGPNSGYGYTF. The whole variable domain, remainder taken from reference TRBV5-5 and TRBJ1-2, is DAGVTQSPTHLIKTRGQQVTLRCSPISGHKSVSWYQQVLGQGPQFIFQYYEKEERGRGNFPDRFSARQFPNYSSELNVNALLLGDSALYLCASSFGPNSGYGYTFGSGTRLTVV.

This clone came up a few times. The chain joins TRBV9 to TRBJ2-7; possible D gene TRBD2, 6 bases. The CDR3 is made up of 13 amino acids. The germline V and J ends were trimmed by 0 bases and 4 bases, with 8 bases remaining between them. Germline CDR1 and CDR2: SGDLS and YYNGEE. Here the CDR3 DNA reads TGTGCCAGCAGCGTAGTGGAGGGGTACGAGCAGTACTTC. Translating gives CASSVVEGYEQYF.

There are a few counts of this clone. As DNA, the CDR3 is TGTGCCAGTACCGTTACTCAGTGGGGCCCTGAAGCTTTCTTT. Translated: CASTVTQWGPEAFF. The chain employs TRBV19 and TRBJ1-1; D is perhaps TRBD1 (5 bases). CDR3 length equals 14 residues. Per germline, CDR1 LNHDA and CDR2 SQIVND (reference sequence). Between the trimmed V and J ends, which lost 7 bases and 6 bases, there was a span of 18 bases.